This is a list of T cell receptor beta chains from one sample in a study of identical twins. Each CDR3 protein is one row after TCRdb ran MiXCR on the 5' RACE reads. Here the sample spans 550,000 to 700,000 distinct CDR3 sequences, over 20% being singletons. This sample also appeared in a second study, on T cells expressing NK-cell markers.

The source material was PBMCs. The receptor source for this set is a woman aged 18-29 years in good health. CDR3s include the opening cysteine and the closing phenylalanine or tryptophan. The order of the fields is clone size, V gene, J gene, D gene, CDR3 protein, CDR3 DNA. D genes are given only for firm matches. Part of the rows lack a size; the others show once, few, many or a class for expanded clones.

abundance: many; v_gene: TRBV29-1; j_gene: TRBJ1-1; d_gene: TRBD1; CDR3aa: CSVEWDREDTEAFF; CDR3nt: TGCAGCGTTGAATGGGACAGGGAGGACACTGAAGCTTTCTTT
abundance: few; v_gene: TRBV12-3/TRBV12-4; j_gene: TRBJ2-2; d_gene: NA; CDR3aa: CASRPPLTGELFF; CDR3nt: TGTGCCAGCAGACCCCCACTCACCGGGGAGCTGTTTTTT
abundance: many; v_gene: TRBV10-3; j_gene: TRBJ1-5; d_gene: NA; CDR3aa: CAISEGHNQPQHF; CDR3nt: TGTGCCATCAGTGAGGGCCACAATCAGCCCCAGCATTTT
abundance: NA; v_gene: TRBV7-9; j_gene: TRBJ2-7; d_gene: NA; CDR3aa: CASTDRGGYEQYF; CDR3nt: TGTGCCAGCACCGACCGAGGGGGATACGAGCAGTACTTC
abundance: many; v_gene: TRBV29-1; j_gene: TRBJ1-1; d_gene: NA; CDR3aa: CSVAGRGGATEAFF; CDR3nt: TGCAGCGTTGCAGGGCGAGGGGGTGCCACTGAAGCTTTCTTT
abundance: few; v_gene: TRBV20-1; j_gene: TRBJ1-3; d_gene: NA; CDR3aa: CSTAGSGNTIYF; CDR3nt: TGCAGTACCGCGGGGTCTGGAAACACCATATATTTT
abundance: once; v_gene: TRBV7-2; j_gene: TRBJ2-1; d_gene: NA; CDR3aa: CASSLERTNEQFF; CDR3nt: TGTGCCAGCAGCTTAGAGCGAACGAATGAGCAGTTCTTC
abundance: NA; v_gene: TRBV9; j_gene: TRBJ2-2; d_gene: NA; CDR3aa: CASSVDATGELFF; CDR3nt: TGTGCCAGCAGCGTAGACGCCACCGGGGAGCTGTTTTTT
abundance: NA; v_gene: TRBV6-1; j_gene: TRBJ2-7; d_gene: NA; CDR3aa: CASRGALRGNYEQYF; CDR3nt: TGTGCCAGCAGAGGGGCCCTTCGGGGCAACTACGAGCAGTACTTC
abundance: NA; v_gene: TRBV10-2; j_gene: TRBJ2-7; d_gene: TRBD1; CDR3aa: CASRDTGTGGDEQYF; CDR3nt: TGCGCCAGCAGGGACACCGGGACAGGGGGAGACGAGCAGTACTTC
abundance: NA; v_gene: TRBV10-1; j_gene: TRBJ2-7; d_gene: NA; CDR3aa: CAIPDLPAWGGEQYF; CDR3nt: TGCGCCATCCCAGACCTACCGGCCTGGGGTGGGGAGCAGTACTTC
abundance: NA; v_gene: TRBV6-1; j_gene: TRBJ2-1; d_gene: NA; CDR3aa: CASSPIAASSYNEQFF; CDR3nt: TGTGCCAGCAGTCCCATCGCGGCCAGCTCCTACAATGAGCAGTTCTTC
abundance: many; v_gene: TRBV20-1; j_gene: TRBJ2-7; d_gene: TRBD2; CDR3aa: CSARALSSGDSYEQYF; CDR3nt: TGCAGTGCTAGAGCTCTTTCTAGCGGGGACTCCTACGAGCAGTACTTC
abundance: few; v_gene: TRBV6-5; j_gene: TRBJ1-2; d_gene: TRBD1; CDR3aa: CASSSPGTEDYGYTF; CDR3nt: TGTGCCAGCAGTTCACCCGGGACAGAAGACTATGGCTACACCTTC
abundance: NA; v_gene: TRBV20-1; j_gene: TRBJ2-3; d_gene: TRBD2; CDR3aa: CSARKPSGSTDTQYF; CDR3nt: TGCAGTGCTAGAAAACCTAGCGGGAGCACAGATACGCAGTATTTT
abundance: many; v_gene: TRBV7-2; j_gene: TRBJ1-1; d_gene: NA; CDR3aa: CASSLRMNTEAFF; CDR3nt: TGTGCCAGCAGCTTGAGGATGAACACTGAAGCTTTCTTT
abundance: NA; v_gene: TRBV7-6; j_gene: TRBJ2-2; d_gene: NA; CDR3aa: CASSLLTAGELFF; CDR3nt: TGTGCCAGCAGCTTACTGACCGCCGGGGAGCTGTTTTTT
abundance: once; v_gene: TRBV6-1; j_gene: TRBJ2-1; d_gene: TRBD1; CDR3aa: CAISDRAGYEQFF; CDR3nt: TGTGCCATCTCCGACAGGGCAGGCTATGAGCAGTTCTTC
abundance: NA; v_gene: TRBV6-1; j_gene: TRBJ2-7; d_gene: TRBD1; CDR3aa: CASSRTGDISVEQYF; CDR3nt: TGTGCCAGCAGTCGAACAGGGGATATCTCCGTCGAGCAGTACTTC
abundance: once; v_gene: TRBV6-1; j_gene: TRBJ2-3; d_gene: TRBD2; CDR3aa: CASKGQRTSDPTDTQYF; CDR3nt: TGTGCCAGCAAGGGGCAACGGACTAGCGATCCCACAGATACGCAGTATTTT
abundance: NA; v_gene: TRBV2; j_gene: TRBJ2-1; d_gene: TRBD2; CDR3aa: CASGRVSGVHEQFF; CDR3nt: TGTGCCAGCGGGCGGGTTAGCGGGGTACATGAGCAGTTCTTC
abundance: NA; v_gene: TRBV12-3/TRBV12-4; j_gene: TRBJ2-6; d_gene: TRBD2; CDR3aa: CASRPRVAGAVANVLTF; CDR3nt: TGTGCCAGCAGACCCCGGGTAGCGGGAGCGGTGGCCAACGTCCTGACTTTC
abundance: few; v_gene: TRBV21-1; j_gene: TRBJ2-7; d_gene: NA; CDR3aa: CASSKRSGGRTYEQYF; CDR3nt: TGTGCCAGCAGCAAAAGGTCCGGGGGAAGGACCTACGAGCAGTACTTC
abundance: NA; v_gene: TRBV7-3; j_gene: TRBJ2-1; d_gene: TRBD2; CDR3aa: CASSLTGTSGAGTYNEQFF; CDR3nt: TGTGCCAGCAGCTTAACAGGGACTAGCGGCGCCGGGACTTACAATGAGCAGTTCTTC
abundance: few; v_gene: TRBV12-3/TRBV12-4; j_gene: TRBJ2-1; d_gene: TRBD2; CDR3aa: CASSPLAGVRNEQFF; CDR3nt: TGTGCCAGCAGTCCCTTAGCGGGAGTTCGGAATGAGCAGTTCTTC
abundance: few; v_gene: TRBV12-3/TRBV12-4; j_gene: TRBJ2-1; d_gene: TRBD2; CDR3aa: CASSREGGSYNEQFF; CDR3nt: TGTGCCAGCTCACGGGAGGGGGGCTCCTACAATGAGCAGTTCTTC
abundance: NA; v_gene: TRBV20-1; j_gene: TRBJ2-5; d_gene: NA; CDR3aa: CSARASARETQYF; CDR3nt: TGCAGTGCTAGAGCCTCCGCACGGGAGACCCAGTACTTC
abundance: few; v_gene: TRBV6-5; j_gene: TRBJ2-5; d_gene: NA; CDR3aa: CASSYWGEEETQYF; CDR3nt: TGTGCCAGCAGTTACTGGGGAGAGGAAGAGACCCAGTACTTC
abundance: many; v_gene: TRBV29-1; j_gene: TRBJ2-3; d_gene: NA; CDR3aa: CSVLATTTFTDTQYF; CDR3nt: TGCAGCGTCCTTGCGACGACGACCTTCACAGATACGCAGTATTTT
abundance: few; v_gene: TRBV6-2/TRBV6-3; j_gene: TRBJ2-3; d_gene: NA; CDR3aa: CASSRTTDTQYF; CDR3nt: TGTGCCAGCAGCAGAACCACAGATACGCAGTATTTT
abundance: NA; v_gene: TRBV5-1; j_gene: TRBJ2-1; d_gene: TRBD2; CDR3aa: CASSRGGMSYNEQFF; CDR3nt: TGCGCCAGCAGCCGCGGGGGGATGTCCTACAATGAGCAGTTCTTC
abundance: many; v_gene: TRBV5-1; j_gene: TRBJ2-3; d_gene: TRBD1; CDR3aa: CASSLGTGSHF; CDR3nt: TGCGCCAGCAGCTTGGGGACAGGGAGCCATTTT
abundance: many; v_gene: TRBV12-3/TRBV12-4; j_gene: TRBJ2-1; d_gene: NA; CDR3aa: CASSPTDSSYNEQFF; CDR3nt: TGTGCCAGCAGCCCCACTGATAGCTCCTACAATGAGCAGTTCTTC
abundance: many; v_gene: TRBV12-3/TRBV12-4; j_gene: TRBJ2-2; d_gene: NA; CDR3aa: CASSRGNTGELFF; CDR3nt: TGTGCCAGCAGTCGCGGAAACACCGGGGAGCTGTTTTTT
abundance: few; v_gene: TRBV6-5; j_gene: TRBJ2-3; d_gene: TRBD2; CDR3aa: CASSYSGTSVPDTQYF; CDR3nt: TGTGCCAGCAGTTACTCAGGGACTAGCGTGCCAGATACGCAGTATTTT
abundance: few; v_gene: TRBV20-1; j_gene: TRBJ2-3; d_gene: TRBD2; CDR3aa: CSARVLTSGSTDTQYF; CDR3nt: TGCAGTGCTAGAGTCCTAACTAGCGGAAGCACAGATACGCAGTATTTT
abundance: NA; v_gene: TRBV20-1; j_gene: TRBJ2-1; d_gene: TRBD2; CDR3aa: CSARGQRGENNEQFF; CDR3nt: TGCAGTGCTAGAGGGCAGCGGGGGGAAAACAATGAGCAGTTCTTC
abundance: many; v_gene: TRBV6-5; j_gene: TRBJ2-1; d_gene: TRBD2; CDR3aa: CASSYSLPSGIYNEQFF; CDR3nt: TGTGCCAGCAGTTACTCCCTACCTAGCGGAATTTACAATGAGCAGTTCTTC
abundance: few; v_gene: TRBV27; j_gene: TRBJ2-7; d_gene: TRBD1; CDR3aa: CASRGTGLTYEQYF; CDR3nt: TGTGCCAGCAGGGGGACAGGACTGACCTACGAGCAGTACTTC
abundance: NA; v_gene: TRBV20-1; j_gene: TRBJ2-7; d_gene: TRBD1; CDR3aa: CSARDRNHYEQYF; CDR3nt: TGCAGTGCTCGGGACAGGAACCACTACGAGCAGTACTTC
abundance: many; v_gene: TRBV29-1; j_gene: TRBJ1-2; d_gene: TRBD1; CDR3aa: CSVDQGAIDYTF; CDR3nt: TGCAGCGTTGACCAGGGGGCAATCGACTACACCTTC
abundance: few; v_gene: TRBV5-6; j_gene: TRBJ1-2; d_gene: NA; CDR3aa: CASSPRGVPYGYTF; CDR3nt: TGTGCCAGCAGCCCTCGAGGGGTACCCTATGGCTACACCTTC
abundance: NA; v_gene: TRBV18; j_gene: TRBJ2-5; d_gene: NA; CDR3aa: CASSPFVRGQETQYF; CDR3nt: TGTGCCAGCTCACCGTTTGTCAGGGGACAAGAGACCCAGTACTTC
abundance: NA; v_gene: TRBV7-9; j_gene: TRBJ1-1; d_gene: NA; CDR3aa: CASSSEGRVAFF; CDR3nt: TGTGCCAGCAGCTCGGAAGGCAGGGTCGCTTTCTTT
abundance: many; v_gene: TRBV20-1; j_gene: TRBJ2-5; d_gene: NA; CDR3aa: CSARVLRGETQYF; CDR3nt: TGCAGTGCTAGAGTACTACGGGGAGAGACCCAGTACTTC
abundance: few; v_gene: TRBV12-3/TRBV12-4; j_gene: TRBJ1-2; d_gene: TRBD1; CDR3aa: CASSFLYRGRGGYTF; CDR3nt: TGTGCCAGCAGTTTCCTCTACAGGGGGCGGGGTGGCTACACCTTC
abundance: NA; v_gene: TRBV18; j_gene: TRBJ2-1; d_gene: NA; CDR3aa: CASSPILGDSYNEQFF; CDR3nt: TGTGCCAGCTCACCCATATTAGGGGATTCCTACAATGAGCAGTTCTTC
abundance: few; v_gene: TRBV12-3/TRBV12-4; j_gene: TRBJ1-2; d_gene: TRBD1; CDR3aa: CASLQGNYGYTF; CDR3nt: TGTGCCAGCCTACAGGGGAACTATGGCTACACCTTC
abundance: NA; v_gene: TRBV20-1; j_gene: TRBJ1-1; d_gene: NA; CDR3aa: CSATRVANTEAFF; CDR3nt: TGCAGTGCTACGAGGGTTGCGAACACTGAAGCTTTCTTT
abundance: few; v_gene: TRBV24-1; j_gene: TRBJ2-1; d_gene: TRBD1; CDR3aa: CATSDRDRERNEQFF; CDR3nt: TGTGCCACCAGTGATAGGGACAGGGAGCGGAATGAGCAGTTCTTC
abundance: few; v_gene: TRBV20-1; j_gene: TRBJ2-1; d_gene: NA; CDR3aa: CSARVSGTPMNEQFF; CDR3nt: TGCAGTGCTAGAGTGTCTGGTACCCCAATGAATGAGCAGTTCTTC
abundance: NA; v_gene: TRBV7-9; j_gene: TRBJ2-7; d_gene: NA; CDR3aa: CASSPRRDVHEQYF; CDR3nt: TGTGCCAGCAGCCCCCGACGTGACGTGCATGAGCAGTACTTC
abundance: NA; v_gene: TRBV6-1; j_gene: TRBJ2-7; d_gene: TRBD2; CDR3aa: CASMKRGSSYEQYF; CDR3nt: TGTGCCAGCATGAAGCGGGGGAGCTCCTACGAGCAGTACTTC